The next 21 T cell receptor beta chains were all read from a single sample in a study of blood T cell repertoires in COVID-19. Data came from immunoSEQ multiplex PCR; TCRdb stores just in-frame clones and leaves some out. In the table there are some 150,000 clones, roughly 90% of which are singletons. The sample comprised peripheral blood. The receptors here all came from a woman aged 45-65 years with acute or convalescent COVID-19.

The genes are TRBV5-1 and TRBJ2-1; perhaps TRBD2 as D (5 bases). The germline V gene encodes CDR1 SGHRS and CDR2 YFSETQ. The CDR3 loop spans 15 amino acids. V gave up 0 bases and J gave up 0 bases, with 7 bases separating them. The CDR3 DNA reads as TGCGCCAGCAGCTTGGAAGCGGTCTCCTACAATGAGCAGTTCTTC. Translated: CASSLEAVSYNEQFF.

The chain couples TRBV5-1 to TRBJ2-3, with D uncertain. The germline gives CDR1 SGHRS, CDR2 YFSETQ. The ends were cut back, 0 bases at V and 5 bases at J, with 16 bases in the middle. CDR3 length: 16 residues. CDR3 sequence (DNA): TGCGCCAGCAGCTTGGATTGGCAGGCCCCCCTAGATACGCAGTATTTT. Translating gives CASSLDWQAPLDTQYF.

The chain is built from TRBV5-1 and TRBJ1-2; D is perhaps TRBD1 (5 bases). The CDR3 has 14 residues. V lost 0 bases and J lost 0, with 6 bases in between. Germline CDR1 SGHRS, CDR2 YFSETQ. The CDR3 region is CASSLGQSNYGYTF. CDR3 bases: TGCGCCAGCAGCTTGGGACAGTCTAACTATGGCTACACCTTC. The full variable domain, with the rest looked up from reference TRBV5-1 and TRBJ1-2, is KAGVTQTPRYLIKTRGQQVTLSCSPISGHRSVSWYQQTPGQGLQFLFEYFSETQRNKGNFPGRFSGRQFSNSRSEMNVSTLELGDSALYLCASSLGQSNYGYTFGSGTRLTVV.

The chain links TRBV6-5 to TRBJ2-7, with a tentative D call TRBD1 (6 bases). V shed 2 bases and J shed 5 bases, with 13 bases lying between them. The CDR3 spans 14 residues. The germline CDR1 and CDR2 sequences are MNHEY and SVGAGI. For the CDR3, the DNA is TGTGCCAGCAGTTACAAAAGGGGGACCCACGAGCAGTACTTC. It translates to CASSYKRGTHEQYF.

The chain joins TRBV5-8 to TRBJ2-7; 10 nucleotides line up with TRBD2. CDR1 and CDR2 (germline): SGHTS, YDEGEE. V gave up 4 bases and J gave up 2 bases; unmatched junction bases: 6. The CDR3 is 15 amino acids. CDR3 in DNA: TGTGCCAGCAGCCCGATAGCGGGGGGCCCCTACGAGCAGTACTTC. This sequence encodes CASSPIAGGPYEQYF. Complete variable domain (other parts from reference TRBV5-8 and TRBJ2-7): EAGVTQSPTHLIKTRGQQATLRCSPISGHTSVYWYQQALGLGLQFLLWYDEGEERNRGNFPPRFSGRQFPNYSSELNVNALELEDSALYLCASSPIAGGPYEQYFGPGTRLTVT.

The chain couples TRBV19 to TRBJ2-1, with D perhaps matching TRBD2 (5 bases). Per germline, CDR1 LNHDA and CDR2 SQIVND (reference sequence). V lost 5 bases, J lost 8 bases, and 16 bases lay in between. The CDR3 consists of 14 residues. CDR3 in DNA: TGTGCCAGTAGTGAGAGTCCAGCGAGGGATGAGCAGTTCTTC. Its protein product is CASSESPARDEQFF. Supplemented by reference TRBV19 and TRBJ2-1, the full variable domain reads DGGITQSPKYLFRKEGQNVTLSCEQNLNHDAMYWYRQDPGQGLRLIYYSQIVNDFQKGDIAEGYSVSREKKESFPLTVTSAQKNPTAFYLCASSESPARDEQFFGPGTRLTVL.

The count of this clone is one. V is TRBV6-5 and J is TRBJ1-1; weak D call: TRBD1 (6 bases). The V gene's germline CDR1 is MNHEY and CDR2 SVGAGI. V was cut by 7 bases and J by 1 base, with 13 bases left in between. This CDR3 is built from 14 residues. This CDR3 reads CASTPRGSNTEAFF. CDR3 bases: TGTGCCAGCACCCCTAGGGGGTCGAACACTGAAGCTTTCTTT.

CDR3 loop: CASSERSLAVSGELFF. The CDR3 DNA reads as TGTGCCAGCAGTGAAAGGAGTCTAGCGGTCTCCGGGGAGCTGTTTTTT. The chain couples TRBV2 to TRBJ2-2, with 7 bases fitting TRBD2. V was clipped by 2 bases and J by 6 bases; unmatched bases: 9. There are 16 residues in the CDR3. Germline assignment: CDR1 SNHLY and CDR2 FYNNEI.

V gene TRBV5-4 combines with J gene TRBJ2-1, with 8 bases fitting TRBD2. The V and J ends lost 2 bases and 7 bases, in that order; junction bases with no gene match: 8. CDR3 size: 15 residues. Germline values: CDR1 SGHNT, CDR2 YYREEE (reference sequence). The CDR3 DNA sequence: TGTGCCAGCAGCTTAGGCTTAGCGGGACTGAATGAGCAGTTCTTC. Protein product: CASSLGLAGLNEQFF.

The chain carries TRBV9 and TRBJ2-1, with D possibly TRBD1 on 5 matching bases. CDR3 length equals 14 residues. Trimming cost V 3 bases and J 6 bases, with 13 bases left between them. CDR1 is SGDLS, CDR2 YYNGEE, per germline. The CDR3 sequence is CASSGFSRANEQFF. The CDR3 DNA reads TGTGCCAGCAGCGGGTTTTCCAGGGCCAATGAGCAGTTCTTC.

This rearrangement joins TRBV5-1 to TRBJ1-2, with a weak D call TRBD1 (6 bases). The CDR3 consists of 13 residues. Germline assignment: CDR1 SGHRS and CDR2 YFSETQ. V was cut by 1 base and J by 6 bases, with 10 bases left in between. CDR3 sequence reads: CASSLRAGDGYTF. For the CDR3, the DNA is TGCGCCAGCAGCTTGAGGGCAGGGGATGGCTACACCTTC.

This chain connects TRBV30 to TRBJ1-2, with TRBD1 identical over 8 bases. Germline CDR1 GTSNPN, CDR2 SVGIG (reference sequence). The J segment lost 3 bases and the V segment lost 8 bases, leaving 2 bases of the junction unmatched. The CDR3 has 11 residues. In nucleotides, the CDR3 is TGTGCCGCAGGGGGCTACTATGGCTACACCTTC. Translation: CAAGGYYGYTF.

This clone was recorded once. This chain links TRBV18 with TRBJ1-3, with 7 nucleotides matching TRBD1. V dropped 3 bases and J dropped 1; count of bases not matched to a gene: 3. From germline, CDR1 is KGHSH and CDR2 LQKENI. The CDR3 length is 15 residues. The CDR3 nucleotides read TGTGCCAGCTCACCTTCGACAGGGTCTGGAAACACCATATATTTT. Its translation: CASSPSTGSGNTIYF.

The chain couples TRBV5-1 to TRBJ1-2; unclear D gene. V dropped 0 bases and J dropped 3 bases, with 9 bases sitting between them. The CDR3 totals 14 residues. Germline V lookup: CDR1 SGHRS, CDR2 YFSETQ. The CDR3 loop reads CASSLAPGDYGYTF. The CDR3 DNA follows: TGCGCCAGCAGCTTGGCCCCAGGCGACTATGGCTACACCTTC.

The chain joins TRBV6-6 to TRBJ2-7; tentatively, D is TRBD1 (5 bases). The CDR3 is 11 residues long. Germline V CDR1 and CDR2: MNHNY, SVGAGI (reference sequence). V was shortened by 6 bases and J by 6 bases, with 9 bases between the two germline ends. This CDR3 is CASRRGLEQYF. The CDR3 DNA reads as TGTGCCAGCAGAAGGGGCCTCGAGCAGTACTTC.

V gene TRBV7-2 combines with J gene TRBJ2-1; perhaps TRBD2 as D (7 bases). Trimming removed 6 bases from V and 7 bases from J, with 19 bases in between. CDR3 size: 15 residues. Germline V lookup: CDR1 SGHTA, CDR2 FQGNSA. The CDR3 nucleotides are TGTGCCAGCAGTTCTAAGGGAGGGGGGCCTAATGAGCAGTTCTTC. This encodes CASSSKGGGPNEQFF.

The chain uses TRBV24-1 and TRBJ2-2, with 12 bases matching TRBD2. V lost 3 bases, J lost 1 base, and 2 bases stayed unmatched. The CDR3 totals 17 residues. CDR1 is KGHDR and CDR2 is SFDVKD in the germline V gene. CDR3 DNA: TGTGCCACCAGTGATCGGACTAGCGGGGTGAACACCGGGGAGCTGTTTTTT. Amino acids: CATSDRTSGVNTGELFF.

The gene calls are TRBV19 and TRBJ2-1; TRBD2 might be the D (6 bases). The V gene's germline CDR1 is LNHDA and CDR2 SQIVND (reference sequence). V gave up 2 bases and J gave up 2 bases, with 10 bases separating them. The CDR3 length is 15 residues. The CDR3 sequence is CASSISQRAYNEQFF. CDR3 coding DNA: TGTGCCAGTAGTATATCCCAGCGGGCCTACAATGAGCAGTTCTTC.

The CDR3: CASSNEGMRRSEAFF. The CDR3 DNA sequence: TGTGCCAGCAGTAACGAGGGAATGAGGCGATCTGAAGCTTTCTTT. V usage is TRBV6-6 and J usage is TRBJ1-1, with unresolved D. CDR3 length: 15 residues. The V gene lost 5 bases and the J gene lost 6 bases, with 19 bases spanning the gap. CDR1 and CDR2 from the germline V gene are MNHNY and SVGAGI (reference sequence).

The V gene is TRBV30, the J gene TRBJ1-2; D is uncertain. Germline V CDR1 and CDR2: GTSNPN, SVGIG (reference sequence). V was trimmed by 3 bases and J by 7 bases, leaving 9 bases between them. The CDR3 consists of 11 residues. The CDR3 DNA sequence: TGTGCCTGGAGCCCGGGAAGTGGCTACACCTTC. This encodes CAWSPGSGYTF.

This rearrangement joins TRBV10-3 to TRBJ2-2, with 7 bases lining up with TRBD1. Trimming at V came to 11 bases and at J to 3 bases, leaving 9 bases not matched to a gene. Per the germline V gene, CDR1 is ENHRY and CDR2 is SYGVKD. CDR3 length: 14 amino acids. The CDR3 DNA follows: TGTGCCGTAAAACAGGGGTGGGACACCGGGGAGCTGTTTTTT. Residues: CAVKQGWDTGELFF.